The TCR beta chain under discussion was sequenced for a study of cytomegalovirus exposure and HLA in healthy donors. For the study at large: An earlier analysis identified 117 million unique TCR beta sequences in about 170 million T cells.

The CDR3 spans 14 residues. The J segment lost 5 bases and the V segment lost 2 bases, leaving 5 bases of the junction unmatched. CDR1 SGHKS and CDR2 YYEKEE come from the germline V gene (reference sequence). The PCR used 60 Vbeta and 13 Jbeta primers. Assay used: immunoSEQ multiplex PCR; TCRdb lists only in-frame clones, some missing. The sample has 95,000 to 150,000 clones; approximately 80% are singletons. Note on this clone: Its antigen remains unidentified.

General study points: It was reported that the classifier diagnosed cytomegalovirus status with high specificity and sensitivity in both the original and validation cohorts.

The rearrangement joins TRBV5-5 to TRBJ1-1; 8 bases line up with TRBD1. Sequencing was done on a sample of PBMCs. This receptor was identified in a woman aged 40 to 50 in good health and CMV-seropositive. CDR3 bases: TGTGCCAGCAGCTTTGACAGGGGAGGGACTGAAGCTTTCTTT. Amino acid sequence: CASSFDRGGTEAFF.